The entry that follows covers one T cell receptor beta chain sequence. This record belongs to a study of technical replicates of blood from a few donors. The ends lost 2 bases at V and 2 bases at J; junction bases unmatched: 0. The germline V gene has CDR1 ENHRY and CDR2 SYGVKD. The CDR3 is made up of 15 amino acids. The repertoire was sequenced with immunoSEQ multiplex PCR; TCRdb's copy has only in-frame clones and lacks some. This sample yields about 70,000 clones, of which around nine tenths are seen a single time; 0.35% to 0.45% belongs to the top ten. The rearrangement links TRBV10-3 to TRBJ2-6; 7 bases match TRBD1. Sequenced: T cells isolated from PBMCs. The clonotype was recovered from a human donor in good health. Here the CDR3 reads CAISEQGAGANVLTF. CDR3 coding DNA: TGTGCCATCAGTGAGCAGGGGGCTGGGGCCAACGTCCTGACTTTC.